Shown below are 18 T cell receptor beta chains from a single sample sequenced in a study of CD8 T cells in Susac syndrome. With random hexamers, reverse transcription was performed on about 0.5 to 1 ug of RNA. TCRdb recomputed calls from the immunoSEQ multiplex PCR reads with MiXCR, one row per CDR3 protein. The sample lists about 120,000 distinct CDR3 sequences, approximately 93% occurring once. Sequencing was performed on CD4+ T cells from PBMCs. Receptor source: a human donor with multiple sclerosis.

The rearrangement joins TRBV5-1 to TRBJ2-5; the D is unclear. Germline CDR1 is SGHRS and CDR2 is YFSETQ. Trimming removed 0 bases at V and 4 bases at J, with 10 bases between. CDR3 size: 14 residues. CDR3 DNA sequence: TGCGCCAGCAGCTTGGGCCAATCTCCAGAGACCCAGTACTTC. Translation: CASSLGQSPETQYF.

The V call is TRBV14, the J call TRBJ1-1; D is possibly TRBD1 (5 bases). The V gene's germline CDR1 is SGHDN and CDR2 FVKESK. This CDR3 spans 16 amino acids. Trimming took off 0 bases at V and 2 bases at J, with 13 bases between the two ends. In DNA form, the CDR3 reads TGTGCCAGCAGCCAAGACCCGGGACCCCTAAACACTGAAGCTTTCTTT. This codes for CASSQDPGPLNTEAFF.

The rearrangement uses TRBV10-3 and TRBJ2-5; tentative D call: TRBD1 (6 bases). Trimming left V 6 bases short and J 5 bases short, with 19 bases between. The CDR3 sequence is 15 residues long. CDR1 is ENHRY, CDR2 SYGVKD, per germline. The chain's CDR3 is CAISASTGLRETQYF. In DNA form, the CDR3 reads TGTGCCATCAGCGCCTCGACAGGACTGAGGGAGACCCAGTACTTC.

This chain links TRBV20-1 with TRBJ2-7, with D possibly TRBD1 on 6 matching bases. This CDR3 is 13 amino acids long. The V gene lost 5 bases and the J gene lost 2 bases, with 13 bases spanning the gap. Germline V CDR1 and CDR2: DFQATT, SNEGSKA (reference sequence). CDR3 nucleotide sequence: TGCAGTGCTCCGGACAGTACAACCTACGAGCAGTACTTC. Residues: CSAPDSTTYEQYF.

This clonotype appeared once. V is TRBV6-4 and J is TRBJ1-2; no reliable D call. The CDR3 spans 14 residues. The germline V and J ends were trimmed by 6 bases and 0 bases, with 11 bases remaining between them. Germline values: CDR1 MRHNA, CDR2 SNTAGT. The CDR3 is CASRVDTSNYGYTF. The DNA of the CDR3 is TGTGCCAGCAGAGTCGACACGTCTAACTATGGCTACACCTTC.

This sequence joins TRBV12-3 or TRBV12-4 and TRBJ1-1, with unresolved D. Trimming took off 1 base at V and 3 bases at J, with 18 bases between the two ends. CDR3 length: 17 residues. The CDR3 loop reads CASSLVGLASADTEAFF. As DNA, the CDR3 is TGTGCCAGCAGTTTAGTAGGTCTGGCAAGCGCGGACACTGAAGCTTTCTTT.

The V and J genes are TRBV2 and TRBJ2-4; D is undetermined. The length of the CDR3 is 12 residues. The germline CDR1 and CDR2 sequences are SNHLY and FYNNEI. V lost 4 bases to trimming and J lost 9 bases, with 10 bases between them. CDR3: CASSGSGGIQYF. The CDR3 bases are TGTGCCAGCAGTGGCTCAGGCGGCATTCAGTACTTC.

The V call is TRBV4-1, the J call TRBJ2-1; 8 bases are shared with TRBD2. Germline values: CDR1 MGHRA, CDR2 YSYEKL. CDR3 length: 15 residues. The ends lost 1 base at V and 3 bases at J; junction bases unmatched: 2. The CDR3 protein is CASSQVAGGYNEQFF. For the CDR3, the DNA is TGCGCCAGCAGCCAAGTGGCGGGGGGCTACAATGAGCAGTTCTTC.

This chain uses TRBV27 with TRBJ2-2; 13 positions agree with TRBD2. After removal of 7 bases from V and 1 base from J, the junction contained 6 bases not matched to a gene. The CDR3 contains 17 residues. CDR1 is MNHEY, CDR2 SMNVEV, per germline (reference sequence). Here the CDR3 DNA reads TGTGCCAGCAAATGGACTAGCGGGGGCCTGAACACCGGGGAGCTGTTTTTT. Protein: CASKWTSGGLNTGELFF.

This sequence joins TRBV20-1 and TRBJ2-5; TRBD2 is a possible D gene (5 bases). This CDR3 comprises 11 residues. Between the trimmed V and J ends, which lost 2 bases and 9 bases, there was a span of 10 bases. Germline lookup yields CDR1 DFQATT and CDR2 SNEGSKA (reference sequence). The CDR3 here is CSARSGVPQYF. For the CDR3, the DNA is TGCAGTGCTAGATCCGGGGTTCCCCAGTACTTC.

This rearrangement joins TRBV30 to TRBJ1-2; 8 nucleotides agree with TRBD1. CDR1 and CDR2 from the germline V gene are GTSNPN and SVGIG (reference sequence). This CDR3 contains 14 residues. V gave up 2 bases and J gave up 8 bases; unmatched junction bases: 10. The CDR3 DNA follows: TGTGCCTGGAGTACCGGACAGGGAGGGAGCGGCTACACCTTC. Its translation: CAWSTGQGGSGYTF.

Only one count was recorded for this clonotype. The chain uses TRBV5-1 and TRBJ2-5; 9 bases are a match to TRBD1. The CDR3 is 15 amino acids. V lost 4 bases, J lost 5 bases, and 9 bases stayed unmatched. CDR1 is SGHRS, CDR2 YFSETQ, per germline. Here the CDR3 DNA reads TGCGCCAGCAGCCGTGATGGACAGGGGAGCGAGACCCAGTACTTC. Its protein product is CASSRDGQGSETQYF.

DNA for the CDR3: TGTGCCAGCAGACGACAGGGGATAGATACGCAGTATTTT. It is translated as CASRRQGIDTQYF. The V call is TRBV28, the J call TRBJ2-3; 8 bases fit TRBD1. The CDR3 spans 13 residues. Trimming took 6 bases from V and 5 from J; bases not matched to a gene: 4. Germline-derived CDR1 and CDR2 are MDHEN and SYDVKM.

This clonotype was counted only a few times. The chain uses TRBV2 and TRBJ1-2; D not resolved. Germline-derived CDR1 and CDR2 are SNHLY and FYNNEI. V was clipped by 6 bases and J by 3 bases, with 11 bases between them. This CDR3 spans 13 amino acids. For the CDR3, the DNA is TGTGCCAGCAGCGTGGGAAGCGACTATGGCTACACCTTC. This codes for CASSVGSDYGYTF.

The V and J genes are TRBV29-1 and TRBJ2-5; D might be TRBD1 or TRBD2, each matching 5 bases. CDR3 length: 13 amino acids. Germline values: CDR1 SQVTM, CDR2 ANQGSEA. CDR3 nucleotides: TGCAGTTGGGGCCCGGGGACGGCGGCGACCCAGTACTTC. Translation gives CSWGPGTAATQYF.

The V gene is TRBV6-1, the J gene TRBJ2-3; 7 bases are a match to TRBD1. CDR1 is MNHNS and CDR2 is SASEGT in the germline V gene. The V segment lost 5 bases and the J segment 2 bases; nucleotides outside the gene matches: 7. The CDR3 is 15 amino acids. The CDR3 region is CASSTGTAITDTQYF. As DNA, the CDR3 is TGTGCCAGCAGTACGGGGACAGCAATCACAGATACGCAGTATTTT.

The rearrangement joins TRBV5-1 to TRBJ2-3; 7 bases map to TRBD1. CDR1 SGHRS and CDR2 YFSETQ come from the germline V gene. V was pared by 5 bases and J by 4 bases, with 7 bases of the junction left unmatched. There are 14 residues in the CDR3. The CDR3 spells CASRPAQGADTQYF. CDR3 in DNA: TGCGCCAGCAGACCTGCTCAGGGGGCAGATACGCAGTATTTT.

The chain links TRBV19 to TRBJ1-5, with D perhaps TRBD1 (5 bases). CDR3 size: 13 residues. Deletions cut 3 bases from V and 7 bases from J, with 10 bases between. Germline loops: CDR1 LNHDA, CDR2 SQIVND (reference sequence). The CDR3 spells CASSIEGLQPQHF. CDR3 DNA sequence: TGTGCCAGTAGTATTGAGGGGCTCCAGCCCCAGCATTTT.